Shown below are 24 T cell receptor beta chains from a single sample sequenced in a study of cytomegalovirus exposure and HLA in healthy donors. This PCR relied on a set of 60 Vbeta primers and 13 Jbeta primers. The method was immunoSEQ multiplex PCR; TCRdb's version includes in-frame clones alone and lacks a portion of them. The sample shows 100,000 to 150,000 clones, about 76% of them seen only once. Sequencing input: PBMCs. These receptors all stem from a man between 18 and 29 years old in good health and CMV-seronegative.

The J gene is TRBJ2-1, the V gene TRBV11-3; TRBD2 matches 10 bases. CDR3 length: 15 residues. J gave up 6 bases and V 5 bases, and 7 bases lay outside the gene matches. The germline gives CDR1 SGHNT, CDR2 YENEEA. As DNA, the CDR3 is TGTGCCAGCAGCCGAGCGGCTAGCGGGAGCAATGAGCAGTTCTTC. Translated: CASSRAASGSNEQFF.

The chain couples TRBV30 to TRBJ2-2; 9 nucleotides line up with TRBD2. Unmatched junction bases numbered 16, after V lost 4 bases and J lost 1 base. The CDR3 runs to 19 residues. The germline gives CDR1 GTSNPN, CDR2 SVGIG (reference sequence). The CDR3 reads CAWNHLSAGGTRNTGELFF. The DNA of the CDR3 is TGTGCCTGGAACCATCTCTCAGCGGGGGGCACTAGGAACACCGGGGAGCTGTTTTTT.

V is TRBV4-3 and J is TRBJ2-3; TRBD1 matches 7 bases. Trimming removed 0 bases from V and 1 base from J; junction bases left unmatched: 4. Germline V CDR1 and CDR2: LGHNA, YSLEER. CDR3 length: 16 residues. The CDR3 sequence: CASSQDVGQGTDTQYF. CDR3 bases: TGCGCCAGCAGCCAAGATGTTGGACAGGGCACAGATACGCAGTATTTT.

V and J are TRBV9 and TRBJ2-3; D uncertain. This CDR3 spans 15 amino acids. Per the germline V gene, CDR1 is SGDLS and CDR2 is YYNGEE. V was shortened by 1 base and J by 0 bases, with 9 bases between the two germline ends. The DNA for the CDR3 is TGTGCCAGCAGCGTACTGACTTCTAGCACAGATACGCAGTATTTT. Translated: CASSVLTSSTDTQYF.

V usage is TRBV6-1 and J usage is TRBJ2-7; D possibly corresponds to TRBD1 (6 bases). V lost 2 bases and J lost 8, with 16 bases in between. Germline V gene data show CDR1 as MNHNS and CDR2 as SASEGT. This CDR3 contains 14 residues. Here the CDR3 reads CASSERGTLRQQYF. The CDR3, as DNA: TGTGCCAGCAGTGAAAGGGGGACACTACGGCAGCAGTACTTC.

This clone was counted between two and nine times. The chain couples TRBV7-9 to TRBJ1-2; 7 nucleotides match TRBD1. CDR1 and CDR2 from the germline V gene are SEHNR and FQNEAQ (reference sequence). This CDR3 region has 13 residues. Trimming took 5 bases from V and 4 from J; bases not matched to a gene: 4. The CDR3 nucleotides read TGTGCCAGCAGCGGTGGACAGGTCTATGGCTACACCTTC. Its protein is CASSGGQVYGYTF. The full variable domain, with the rest looked up from reference TRBV7-9 and TRBJ1-2, is DTGVSQNPRHKITKRGQNVTFRCDPISEHNRLYWYRQTLGQGPEFLTYFQNEAQLEKSRLLSDRFSAERPKGSFSTLEIQRTEQGDSAMYLCASSGGQVYGYTFGSGTRLTVV.

The V and J genes are TRBV4-3 and TRBJ2-3, with 9 bases lining up with TRBD2. Germline CDR1 reads LGHNA; CDR2 reads YSLEER. V gave up 0 bases and J gave up 6 bases; unmatched junction bases: 13. The CDR3 runs to 18 residues. This chain's CDR3 is CASSQDVVAGAGSDTQYF. CDR3 sequence (DNA): TGCGCCAGCAGCCAAGACGTCGTAGCGGGGGCTGGGTCGGATACGCAGTATTTT.

This clone was seen once. The chain has TRBV4-2 and TRBJ1-2, with unresolved D. The germline V and J ends were trimmed by 1 base and 4 bases, with 13 bases remaining between them. The CDR3 runs 15 residues. Germline V gene sequence: CDR1 LGHNA, CDR2 YNFKEQ. CDR3: CASSQGRGEGYGYTF. CDR3 in DNA: TGTGCCAGCAGCCAAGGACGGGGAGAAGGCTATGGCTACACCTTC.

The V call is TRBV5-6, the J call TRBJ1-1; 8 bases are a match to TRBD1. The J segment lost 3 bases and the V segment lost 8 bases, leaving 9 bases of the junction unmatched. This CDR3 is 14 amino acids long. Looked up from germline, CDR1 is SGHDT and CDR2 is YYEEEE. CDR3 coding DNA: TGTGCCAGTGAGGACAGGGTAATGGACACTGAAGCTTTCTTT. This translates into CASEDRVMDTEAFF.

CDR3 in amino acids: CASSFASATDTQYF. CDR3 bases: TGTGCCAGCAGCTTCGCTAGCGCGACAGATACGCAGTATTTT. The chain recombines TRBV7-9 with TRBJ2-3; perhaps TRBD2 as D (6 bases). The V gene lost 3 bases and the J gene lost 3 bases, with 10 bases spanning the gap. The germline gives CDR1 SEHNR, CDR2 FQNEAQ (reference sequence). The CDR3 is 14 residues long.

The chain uses TRBV7-8 and TRBJ2-5; a weak D match, TRBD1 (5 bases). In germline, CDR1 is SGHVS, CDR2 FQNEAQ. V was trimmed by 5 bases and J by 2 bases, leaving 12 bases between them. The CDR3 is made up of 14 amino acids. CDR3 nucleotides: TGTGCCAGCAGCACCCGAAGGGGTCAAGAGACCCAGTACTTC. Translated: CASSTRRGQETQYF.

V is TRBV13 and J is TRBJ2-7; D not certain. This CDR3 is 13 amino acids long. CDR1 and CDR2 (germline): PRHDT, FYEKMQ (reference sequence). Trimming took 5 bases from V and 2 from J, leaving 10 bases between them. CDR3 residues: CASSPSLTYEQYF. CDR3 sequence (DNA): TGTGCCAGCAGCCCCAGTCTGACCTACGAGCAGTACTTC.

There are a few counts of this clone. V usage is TRBV30 and J usage is TRBJ1-2; perhaps TRBD1 as D (6 bases). From germline, CDR1 is GTSNPN and CDR2 SVGIG (reference sequence). V was shortened by 0 bases and J by 8 bases, with 16 bases between the two germline ends. The CDR3 consists of 14 residues. The CDR3 coding sequence is TGTGCCTGGAGTGTACCCCGGGCAGGGGACGGCTACACCTTC. It translates to CAWSVPRAGDGYTF. Full variable domain (outside the CDR3, taken from reference TRBV30 and TRBJ1-2): SQTIHQWPATLVQPVGSPLSLECTVEGTSNPNLYWYRQAAGRGLQLLFYSVGIGQISSEVPQNLSASRPQDRQFILSSKKLLLSDSGFYLCAWSVPRAGDGYTFGSGTRLTVV.

CDR3 in DNA: TGTGCCTCCGGGAGGGTAAATTCACCCCTCCACTTT. This sequence encodes CASGRVNSPLHF. This chain links TRBV30 with TRBJ1-6; D gene uncertain. Trimming took off 7 bases at V and 7 bases at J, with 11 bases between the two ends. The CDR3 has 12 residues. CDR1 and CDR2 (germline): GTSNPN, SVGIG (reference sequence).

The chain is built from TRBV5-1 and TRBJ2-7, with D possibly TRBD2 on 6 matching bases. V shed 2 bases and J shed 0 bases, with 12 bases lying between them. The CDR3 consists of 15 residues. Germline V lookup: CDR1 SGHRS, CDR2 YFSETQ. The CDR3 sequence is CASSFRRDPSYEQYF. For the CDR3, the DNA is TGCGCCAGCAGCTTCAGGAGGGACCCCTCCTACGAGCAGTACTTC.

The chain couples TRBV5-4 to TRBJ1-1; D is uncertain. The V end was cut by 7 bases, the J end by 0 bases, with 10 bases between. From germline, CDR1 is SGHNT and CDR2 YYREEE (reference sequence). The CDR3 sequence is 13 residues long. CDR3 DNA: TGTGCCAGCCAGGCCCCCATGAACACTGAAGCTTTCTTT. It is translated as CASQAPMNTEAFF.

The chain has TRBV9 and TRBJ2-3, with D perhaps matching TRBD1 (5 bases). The ends were cut back, 0 bases at V and 8 bases at J, with 10 bases in the middle. This CDR3 contains 13 residues. Per germline, CDR1 SGDLS and CDR2 YYNGEE. The CDR3, as DNA: TGTGCCAGCAGCGTAGAAGGGGCGAGTACGCAGTATTTT. Translation gives CASSVEGASTQYF.

This clone was seen a few times. The chain couples TRBV6-5 to TRBJ1-2; D not certain. Germline CDR1 and CDR2: MNHEY and SVGAGI. The length of the CDR3 is 12 residues. The germline V and J ends were trimmed by 0 bases and 9 bases, with 8 bases remaining between them. The CDR3 loop reads CASSYSSGSYTF. CDR3 DNA: TGTGCCAGCAGTTACTCTAGCGGGAGCTACACCTTC.

The V gene is TRBV6-5, the J gene TRBJ2-7, with TRBD2 as a possible D gene (6 bases). V was shortened by 2 bases and J by 2 bases, with 13 bases between the two germline ends. Germline values: CDR1 MNHEY, CDR2 SVGAGI. CDR3 length equals 15 residues. The CDR3 DNA reads TGTGCCAGCAGTTACCGAACGGGACTCACCTACGAGCAGTACTTC. Protein: CASSYRTGLTYEQYF.

The V gene is TRBV27, the J gene TRBJ2-1; 9 bases agree with TRBD2. CDR3 length: 16 amino acids. Germline CDR1 MNHEY, CDR2 SMNVEV (reference sequence). Trimming at V came to 5 bases and at J to 8 bases, leaving 13 bases not matched to a gene. This CDR3 is CASSLEPGLAVDEQFF. Written as DNA, the CDR3 is TGTGCCAGCAGTCTAGAACCGGGACTAGCAGTCGATGAGCAGTTCTTC.

This chain links TRBV9 with TRBJ2-2; 14 nucleotides line up with TRBD2. This CDR3 comprises 19 residues. V was clipped by 5 bases and J by 2 bases; unmatched bases: 11. Germline V CDR1 and CDR2: SGDLS, YYNGEE. CDR3 nucleotides: TGTGCCAGCAGTGTCCCGGGACTAGCGGGGGTCGTAAACACCGGGGAGCTGTTTTTT. Residues: CASSVPGLAGVVNTGELFF.

The gene calls are TRBV19 and TRBJ1-5, with a possible D match to TRBD1 (5 bases). Trimming stripped 4 bases from V and 2 bases from J, with 21 bases between. CDR1 and CDR2 (germline): LNHDA, SQIVND (reference sequence). The CDR3 spans 18 residues. DNA of the CDR3: TGTGCCAGTAGTAAGGCGAGGATTGCAGGGTACGGCAATCAGCCCCAGCATTTT. Its translation is CASSKARIAGYGNQPQHF.

In its sample, this clone was seen once. This chain joins TRBV15 and TRBJ1-5, with D uncertain. Germline V gene lookup returns CDR1 LNHNV and CDR2 YYDKDF (reference sequence). The CDR3 length is 14 residues. V shed 0 bases and J shed 1 base, with 4 bases lying between them. As DNA, the CDR3 is TGTGCCACCAGCAGAGACAGGAGCAATCAGCCCCAGCATTTT. Its translation is CATSRDRSNQPQHF. The whole variable domain, remainder taken from reference TRBV15 and TRBJ1-5, is DAMVIQNPRYQVTQFGKPVTLSCSQTLNHNVMYWYQQKSSQAPKLLFHYYDKDFNNEADTPDNFQSRRPNTSFCFLDIRSPGLGDTAMYLCATSRDRSNQPQHFGDGTRLSIL.

This chain connects TRBV28 to TRBJ2-2; D gene ambiguous. This CDR3 has 11 residues. V was clipped by 2 bases and J by 8 bases, with 3 bases between them. Germline values: CDR1 MDHEN, CDR2 SYDVKM. The CDR3, as DNA: TGTGCCAGCAGTTTAGAGGGGGAGCTGTTTTTT. Translated, it gives CASSLEGELFF.